Listed below are T cell receptor beta chains from one sample, sequenced in a study of blood T cell repertoires in COVID-19. The repertoire was sequenced with immunoSEQ multiplex PCR; TCRdb's copy has only in-frame clones and lacks some. The repertoire holds 250,000 or so clones, with roughly 88% as singletons. The sequenced material came from PBMCs or T cells enriched from blood (not recorded which). The receptors derive from a woman in her thirties or forties with acute COVID-19. The CDR3 runs from the conserved cysteine through the conserved F or W. A D gene is named only where the DNA matches it firmly. The size field is filled for only some rows; it gives once, few, many or a size class.

v_call	d_call	j_call	clone_size	cdr3_nt	cdr3_aa
TRBV30	TRBD1	TRBJ1-1	.	TGTGCCTGGGGGGACAGCAAGAGCACTGAAGCTTTCTTT	CAWGDSKSTEAFF
TRBV11-2	.	TRBJ1-2	.	TGTGCCAGCAGCTTAGATCTACCGCGGGGCTACACCTTC	CASSLDLPRGYTF
TRBV19	.	TRBJ2-3	.	TGTGCCAGTAGGCCACAGGGTCTCCCCACAGATACGCAGTATTTT	CASRPQGLPTDTQYF
TRBV18	.	TRBJ2-1	.	TGTGCCAGCTCACCACCCAGCCAGGGTGAGCAGTTCTTC	CASSPPSQGEQFF
TRBV6-6	TRBD1	TRBJ1-5	.	TGTGCCAGCAGGGAGGGACAGGGTGGCAATCAGCCCCAGCATTTT	CASREGQGGNQPQHF
TRBV2	.	TRBJ2-5	.	TGTGCCAGCCCCCTGCGGGGAGGAGAGACCCAGTACTTC	CASPLRGGETQYF
TRBV18	TRBD1	TRBJ1-6	.	TGTGCCAGCTCACCCCTCCCGGACAGGGATAATTCACCCCTCCACTTT	CASSPLPDRDNSPLHF
TRBV4-2	TRBD1	TRBJ1-2	.	TGTGCCAGCAGCCATCCGGGACAGGGAGATGGCTACACCTTC	CASSHPGQGDGYTF
TRBV6-4	TRBD2	TRBJ2-3	.	TGTGCCAGCAGAGATAACGGGGGGGAGAAAGATACGCAGTATTTT	CASRDNGGEKDTQYF
TRBV28	.	TRBJ1-5	.	TGTGCCAGCAGTTTCCTCTTCAGACAGGGCAATCAGCCCCAGCATTTT	CASSFLFRQGNQPQHF
TRBV7-2	TRBD1	TRBJ2-7	once	TGTGCCAGCAGCTCTTGGGACAGGGTCTACGAGCAGTACTTC	CASSSWDRVYEQYF
TRBV30	.	TRBJ1-6	many	TGTGCCTGCCACAGGGAATCCGATTCACCCCTCCACTTT	CACHRESDSPLHF
TRBV30	.	TRBJ2-5	.	TGTGCCTGCGGGAGGGGGCAGCAAGAGACCCAGTACTTC	CACGRGQQETQYF
TRBV14	.	TRBJ1-2	.	TGTGCCAGCAGCCAATTGGGGCCTTATGGCTACACCTTC	CASSQLGPYGYTF
TRBV3-1/TRBV3-2	TRBD1	TRBJ1-2	.	TGTGCCAGCAGCCAAGACGGGACAGCCGGCTACACCTTC	CASSQDGTAGYTF
TRBV23-1	.	TRBJ1-5	.	TGCGCCAGACCTCGGACCCCCTGGGGCCAGCCCCAGCATTTT	CARPRTPWGQPQHF
TRBV5-1	.	TRBJ2-7	.	TGCGCCAGCAGCTCCGGCTACCGGGACATTGCCTACGAGCAGTACTTC	CASSSGYRDIAYEQYF
TRBV5-6	TRBD2	TRBJ2-1	.	TGTGCCAGCAGCTTCTTAGGAGCGGGAGTTTACAATGAGCAGTTCTTC	CASSFLGAGVYNEQFF
TRBV7-9	.	TRBJ2-4	.	TGTGCCAGCAGCCCCCATCCCAGGAGGGCCAAAAACATTCAGTACTTC	CASSPHPRRAKNIQYF
TRBV18	.	TRBJ1-1	.	TGTGCCAGCTCACCGCCGAACGGGGTGGAGAACACTGAAGCTTTCTTT	CASSPPNGVENTEAFF
TRBV6-5	.	TRBJ1-2	.	TGTGCCACCCCCGTCCGGGGGGCCTATGGCTACACCTTC	CATPVRGAYGYTF
TRBV6-2/TRBV6-3	.	TRBJ1-1	.	TGTGCCAGCAGCCGGGACATTAGCACTGAAGCTTTCTTT	CASSRDISTEAFF
TRBV19	.	TRBJ2-7	.	TGTGCCAGTAGTATGGTCTGGAGGGGTTACGAGCAGTACTTC	CASSMVWRGYEQYF
TRBV30	TRBD1	TRBJ2-5	.	TGTGCCTGGAGTCGGGACAGGGGGGTCGGGGAGACCCAGTACTTC	CAWSRDRGVGETQYF